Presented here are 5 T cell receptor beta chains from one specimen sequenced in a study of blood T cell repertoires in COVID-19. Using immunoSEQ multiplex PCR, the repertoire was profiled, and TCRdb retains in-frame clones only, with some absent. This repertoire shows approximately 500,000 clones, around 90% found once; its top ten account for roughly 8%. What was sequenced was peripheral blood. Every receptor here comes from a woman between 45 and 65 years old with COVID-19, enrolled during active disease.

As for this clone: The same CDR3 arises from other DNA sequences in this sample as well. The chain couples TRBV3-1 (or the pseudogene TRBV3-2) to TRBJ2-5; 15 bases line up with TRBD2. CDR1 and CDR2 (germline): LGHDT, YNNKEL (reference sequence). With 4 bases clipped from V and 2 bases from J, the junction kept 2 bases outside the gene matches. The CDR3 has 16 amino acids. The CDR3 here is CASSLGLAGGQETQYF. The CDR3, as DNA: TGTGCCAGCAGCCTGGGACTAGCGGGGGGTCAAGAGACCCAGTACTTC.

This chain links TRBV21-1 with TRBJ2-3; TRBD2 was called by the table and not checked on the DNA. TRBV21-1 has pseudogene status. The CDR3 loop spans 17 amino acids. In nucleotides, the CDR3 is TGTGCCAGCACCCAAGGATCTAGCGGGGGGGCAGAAGATACGCAGTATTTT. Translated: CASTQGSSGGAEDTQYF.

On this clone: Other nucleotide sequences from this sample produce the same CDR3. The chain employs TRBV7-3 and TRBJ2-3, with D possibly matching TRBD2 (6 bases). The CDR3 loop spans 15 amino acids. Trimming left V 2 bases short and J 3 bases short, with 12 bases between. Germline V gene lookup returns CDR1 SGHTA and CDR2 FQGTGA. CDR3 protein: CASSLLGGGTDTQYF. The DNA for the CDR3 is TGTGCCAGCAGCTTACTTGGTGGGGGGACAGATACGCAGTATTTT.

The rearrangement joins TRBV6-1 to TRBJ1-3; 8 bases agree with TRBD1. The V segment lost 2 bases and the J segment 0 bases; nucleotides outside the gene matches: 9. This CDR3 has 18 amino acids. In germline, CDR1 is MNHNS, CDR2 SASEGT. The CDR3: CASSEPPPGTGSGNTIYF. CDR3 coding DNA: TGTGCCAGCAGTGAACCTCCCCCCGGGACAGGCTCTGGAAACACCATATATTTT.

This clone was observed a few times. The CDR3 bases are TGCGCCAGCAGCTTGGCTTCGGACAGCAAAGCTTTCTTT. The encoded protein is CASSLASDSKAFF. V gene TRBV5-1 combines with J gene TRBJ1-1, with D perhaps matching TRBD1 (6 bases). CDR1 is SGHRS and CDR2 is YFSETQ in the germline V gene. Trimming took 0 bases from V and 9 from J, leaving 12 bases between them. The CDR3 length is 13 residues.